One T cell receptor (beta chain) is described in this entry. Participant-given clinical history determined each cohort assignment. Profiling relied on immunoSEQ multiplex PCR, and the TCRdb table lists in-frame clones only, not all of them. The table includes 95,000 to 150,000 clones, about four fifths detected once. The data stem from a study of blood T cell repertoires in COVID-19. The CDR3 totals 11 residues. Germline V gene data show CDR1 as MDHEN and CDR2 as SYDVKM. V was shortened by 8 bases and J by 5 bases, with 8 bases between the two germline ends. The chain employs TRBV28 and TRBJ2-3; D gene ambiguous. This clonotype was sampled from a woman aged 25 to 39 who had recovered from COVID-19. The sequencing input was PBMCs or T cells enriched from blood (not recorded which). CDR3 protein: CASGAIDTQYF. The CDR3 bases are TGTGCCAGCGGTGCGATAGATACGCAGTATTTT.